Listed below are T cell receptor beta chains from one sample, sequenced in a study of beta chain features in type 1 diabetes. Clones were read by immunoSEQ multiplex PCR, and TCRdb kept only the in-frame ones, dropping some. The table records hundreds of thousands of clones, 15% to 17% of them present only once. The sample comprised naive CD4+ T cells from blood. These receptors all come from a man between 18 and 35 years old in good health. CDR3s include the opening cysteine and the closing phenylalanine or tryptophan. D genes are given only for firm matches. A row's size may be missing; if present it is once, few, many or a size class.

j_gene: TRBJ2-7
d_gene: .
v_gene: TRBV27
len: 16
abundance: .
CDR3aa: CASSTQRGTRRYEQYF
CDR3nt: TGTGCCAGCAGTACCCAAAGAGGGACGCGCCGCTACGAGCAGTACTTC

j_gene: TRBJ1-6
d_gene: TRBD1
v_gene: TRBV4-3
len: 15
abundance: .
CDR3aa: CASSLRQGYNSPLHF
CDR3nt: TGCGCCAGCAGCCTCCGACAGGGGTATAATTCACCCCTCCACTTT

j_gene: TRBJ2-7
d_gene: TRBD2
v_gene: TRBV25-1
len: 14
abundance: .
CDR3aa: CASRGAGGGYEQYF
CDR3nt: TGTGCCAGCAGAGGCGCGGGGGGGGGCTACGAGCAGTACTTC

j_gene: TRBJ1-2
d_gene: .
v_gene: TRBV11-1
len: 16
abundance: .
CDR3aa: CASSFAGGLANYGYTF
CDR3nt: TGTGCCAGCAGCTTCGCCGGGGGTCTTGCTAACTATGGCTACACCTTC

j_gene: TRBJ1-2
d_gene: .
v_gene: TRBV9
len: 13
abundance: few
CDR3aa: CASSVSQIYGYTF
CDR3nt: TGTGCCAGCAGCGTAAGCCAGATCTATGGCTACACCTTC

j_gene: TRBJ2-4
d_gene: .
v_gene: TRBV28
len: 16
abundance: .
CDR3aa: CASSLTGQIAKNIQYF
CDR3nt: TGTGCCAGCAGTTTAACGGGCCAAATAGCCAAAAACATTCAGTACTTC

j_gene: TRBJ2-5
d_gene: .
v_gene: TRBV28
len: 14
abundance: .
CDR3aa: CASSFEEHPLTQYF
CDR3nt: TGTGCCAGCAGTTTCGAGGAACACCCCTTGACCCAGTACTTC

j_gene: TRBJ2-3
d_gene: TRBD2
v_gene: TRBV28
len: 15
abundance: .
CDR3aa: CASSLAGLATDTQYF
CDR3nt: TGTGCCAGCAGCCTAGCGGGGCTTGCCACAGATACGCAGTATTTT

j_gene: TRBJ2-7
d_gene: .
v_gene: TRBV20-1
len: 11
abundance: .
CDR3aa: CSARLSYEQYF
CDR3nt: TGCAGTGCCCGACTCTCCTACGAGCAGTACTTC

j_gene: TRBJ2-4
d_gene: .
v_gene: TRBV11-2
len: 15
abundance: few
CDR3aa: CASSLVAGVGNIQYF
CDR3nt: TGTGCCAGCAGCTTAGTTGCAGGAGTCGGGAACATTCAGTACTTC

j_gene: TRBJ2-2
d_gene: .
v_gene: TRBV6-5
len: 15
abundance: few
CDR3aa: CASSYTQGNTGELFF
CDR3nt: TGTGCCAGCAGTTACACCCAGGGGAACACCGGGGAGCTGTTTTTT

j_gene: TRBJ2-5
d_gene: .
v_gene: TRBV14
len: 14
abundance: few
CDR3aa: CASSQSRGGKTQYF
CDR3nt: TGTGCCAGCAGCCAGAGCAGGGGAGGGAAGACCCAGTACTTC

j_gene: TRBJ2-7
d_gene: .
v_gene: TRBV13
len: 14
abundance: .
CDR3aa: CASSLVRSGREQYF
CDR3nt: TGTGCCAGCAGCTTGGTTCGATCGGGGCGGGAGCAGTACTTC

j_gene: TRBJ2-2
d_gene: .
v_gene: TRBV30
len: 14
abundance: few
CDR3aa: CAWSVHRGTGELFF
CDR3nt: TGTGCCTGGAGTGTACACCGGGGCACCGGGGAGCTGTTTTTT

j_gene: TRBJ2-3
d_gene: TRBD2
v_gene: TRBV7-2
len: 16
abundance: .
CDR3aa: CASSSRTSGSTDTQYF
CDR3nt: TGTGCCAGCAGCTCCCGGACTAGCGGGAGTACAGATACGCAGTATTTT

j_gene: TRBJ2-1
d_gene: TRBD2
v_gene: TRBV5-1
len: 15
abundance: few
CDR3aa: CASSLVLADNNEQFF
CDR3nt: TGCGCCAGCAGCTTGGTACTAGCGGATAACAATGAGCAGTTCTTC

j_gene: TRBJ2-7
d_gene: TRBD2
v_gene: TRBV9
len: 16
abundance: few
CDR3aa: CASSRGTSGDSYEQYF
CDR3nt: TGTGCCAGCAGCCGCGGGACTAGCGGAGATTCCTACGAGCAGTACTTC

j_gene: TRBJ2-3
d_gene: .
v_gene: TRBV9
len: 16
abundance: .
CDR3aa: CASSVAEGVATDTQYF
CDR3nt: TGTGCCAGCAGCGTAGCTGAGGGGGTGGCCACAGATACGCAGTATTTT

j_gene: TRBJ1-5
d_gene: .
v_gene: TRBV10-2
len: 15
abundance: few
CDR3aa: CASSVPGGGNQPQHF
CDR3nt: TGCGCCAGCAGTGTTCCGGGTGGCGGCAATCAGCCCCAGCATTTT

j_gene: TRBJ2-7
d_gene: TRBD1
v_gene: TRBV18
len: 14
abundance: .
CDR3aa: CASSLTGATYEQYF
CDR3nt: TGTGCCAGCTCACTCACAGGGGCCACCTACGAGCAGTACTTC

j_gene: TRBJ1-2
d_gene: TRBD1
v_gene: TRBV28
len: 18
abundance: few
CDR3aa: CASRTLLSGTGEFDGYTF
CDR3nt: TGTGCCAGCAGGACACTCCTATCCGGGACAGGGGAGTTTGATGGCTACACCTTC

j_gene: TRBJ2-2
d_gene: .
v_gene: TRBV7-9
len: 15
abundance: .
CDR3aa: CASSSKDPNTGELFF
CDR3nt: TGTGCCAGCAGCTCTAAGGATCCGAACACCGGGGAGCTGTTTTTT

j_gene: TRBJ2-1
d_gene: .
v_gene: TRBV10-3
len: 16
abundance: .
CDR3aa: CAIRPMVGTQFDEQFF
CDR3nt: TGTGCCATCAGGCCGATGGTCGGGACTCAGTTCGATGAGCAGTTCTTC

j_gene: TRBJ2-1
d_gene: .
v_gene: TRBV9
len: 15
abundance: .
CDR3aa: CASSDARGFGNEQFF
CDR3nt: TGTGCCAGCAGCGACGCCCGTGGCTTTGGGAATGAGCAGTTCTTC

j_gene: TRBJ1-1
d_gene: .
v_gene: TRBV5-1
len: 14
abundance: few
CDR3aa: CASSSEGRNTEAFF
CDR3nt: TGCGCCAGCAGCTCGGAAGGGAGAAACACTGAAGCTTTCTTT

j_gene: TRBJ1-5
d_gene: .
v_gene: TRBV20-1
len: 11
abundance: few
CDR3aa: CSAKGNQPQHF
CDR3nt: TGCAGTGCTAAGGGCAATCAGCCCCAGCATTTT

j_gene: TRBJ2-5
d_gene: TRBD2
v_gene: TRBV27
len: 14
abundance: .
CDR3aa: CASSVGTRWETQYF
CDR3nt: TGTGCCAGCAGTGTCGGGACTAGATGGGAGACCCAGTACTTC

j_gene: TRBJ1-1
d_gene: TRBD1
v_gene: TRBV5-4
len: 18
abundance: .
CDR3aa: CASSSTPGQGYMNTEAFF
CDR3nt: TGTGCCAGCAGCTCAACTCCGGGACAGGGCTATATGAACACTGAAGCTTTCTTT

j_gene: TRBJ1-5
d_gene: .
v_gene: TRBV28
len: 14
abundance: few
CDR3aa: CASSLESRNQPQHF
CDR3nt: TGTGCCAGCAGCCTCGAGTCACGGAATCAGCCCCAGCATTTT

j_gene: TRBJ2-3
d_gene: .
v_gene: TRBV9
len: 14
abundance: .
CDR3aa: CASSVKTIGGWQYF
CDR3nt: TGTGCCAGCAGCGTAAAAACAATCGGTGGTTGGCAGTATTTT

j_gene: TRBJ2-1
d_gene: .
v_gene: TRBV20-1
len: 11
abundance: .
CDR3aa: CSAVLGVEQFF
CDR3nt: TGCAGTGCCGTTCTGGGAGTCGAGCAGTTCTTC

j_gene: TRBJ1-6
d_gene: .
v_gene: TRBV30
len: 17
abundance: few
CDR3aa: CAWILGGSLSYNSPLHF
CDR3nt: TGTGCCTGGATACTTGGGGGGTCCCTCTCCTATAATTCACCCCTCCACTTT

j_gene: TRBJ2-7
d_gene: TRBD1
v_gene: TRBV6-6
len: 15
abundance: .
CDR3aa: CASSYDGTGTYEQYF
CDR3nt: TGTGCCAGCAGTTACGACGGGACAGGGACCTACGAGCAGTACTTC

j_gene: TRBJ1-1
d_gene: .
v_gene: TRBV25-1
len: 18
abundance: .
CDR3aa: CASSDRNRAGIRGAEAFF
CDR3nt: TGTGCCAGCAGTGATAGGAACAGGGCGGGAATTAGGGGTGCTGAAGCTTTCTTT

j_gene: TRBJ1-5
d_gene: .
v_gene: TRBV7-2
len: 14
abundance: .
CDR3aa: CASSLDSSNQPQHF
CDR3nt: TGTGCCAGCAGCTTAGACAGTAGCAATCAGCCCCAGCATTTT

j_gene: TRBJ2-7
d_gene: .
v_gene: TRBV4-3
len: 15
abundance: few
CDR3aa: CASSQDVRVRSEQYF
CDR3nt: TGCGCCAGCAGCCAAGATGTAAGGGTTAGGAGCGAGCAGTACTTC

j_gene: TRBJ2-7
d_gene: TRBD1
v_gene: TRBV14
len: 17
abundance: .
CDR3aa: CASSQVPWTGPRYEQYF
CDR3nt: TGTGCCAGCAGCCAAGTCCCATGGACAGGGCCTAGGTACGAGCAGTACTTC

j_gene: TRBJ2-7
d_gene: .
v_gene: TRBV7-2
len: 15
abundance: .
CDR3aa: CASSRAGAPSYEQYF
CDR3nt: TGTGCCAGCAGCCGGGCGGGGGCCCCCTCCTACGAGCAGTACTTC

j_gene: TRBJ1-1
d_gene: .
v_gene: TRBV11-2
len: 14
abundance: few
CDR3aa: CASHYTGGNTEAFF
CDR3nt: TGTGCCAGCCACTACACGGGGGGGAACACTGAAGCTTTCTTT

j_gene: TRBJ2-3
d_gene: TRBD1
v_gene: TRBV9
len: 15
abundance: .
CDR3aa: CASSDRTGGQDTQYF
CDR3nt: TGTGCCAGCAGCGATCGGACAGGGGGACAGGATACGCAGTATTTT

j_gene: TRBJ2-7
d_gene: TRBD1
v_gene: TRBV6-1
len: 15
abundance: .
CDR3aa: CASSAQQGGAYEQYF
CDR3nt: TGTGCCAGCAGTGCGCAACAGGGGGGAGCCTACGAGCAGTACTTC

j_gene: TRBJ1-4
d_gene: TRBD1
v_gene: TRBV5-1
len: 15
abundance: .
CDR3aa: CASSLVGQGDEKLFF
CDR3nt: TGCGCCAGCAGCTTGGTGGGACAGGGAGACGAAAAACTGTTTTTT

j_gene: TRBJ1-2
d_gene: .
v_gene: TRBV6-5
len: 14
abundance: .
CDR3aa: CASSTPTRGTGYTF
CDR3nt: TGTGCCAGCAGCACCCCGACACGGGGAACTGGCTACACCTTC